This is a list of T cell receptor beta chains from one sample in a study of blood T cell repertoires in COVID-19. Clones were sequenced by immunoSEQ multiplex PCR, and TCRdb holds only the in-frame ones, with some missing. The table has around 150,000 clones, over 75% seen once; the top ten hold about 11%. Sequenced material: PBMCs or T cells enriched from blood (not recorded which). All receptors derive from a man aged 45 to 65 who had recovered from COVID-19. Both conserved end residues are part of each CDR3. Each record gives: J gene, D gene, CDR3 length, V gene, clone size, CDR3 DNA, CDR3 protein. The D gene is left open where the match is weak. The size entry is marked missing in some rows and otherwise reads once, few, many or a size class.

>TRBJ1-2|.|15|TRBV7-2|.
TGTGCCAGCAGCTTAGAATCTCGGAGTACTTATGGCTACACCTTC
CASSLESRSTYGYTF
>TRBJ2-7|.|14|TRBV5-1|.
TGCGCCAGCAGCTTGGACCTGTCGGTCTACGAGCAGTACTTC
CASSLDLSVYEQYF
>TRBJ1-2|.|13|TRBV5-6|.
TGTGCCAGCAGCTTGCAATCAGGGCGCGGCTACACCTTC
CASSLQSGRGYTF
>TRBJ2-7|TRBD2|16|TRBV19|.
TGTGCCAGTAGTATCCTGCCGAGTAGCGGGACCTACGAGCAGTACTTC
CASSILPSSGTYEQYF
>TRBJ1-5|.|12|TRBV14|once
TGTGCCAGCAGCAGAGACAGCCAGGACCAGCATTTT
CASSRDSQDQHF
>TRBJ2-2|.|16|TRBV12-5|once
TGTGCTAGTGGTTTCTGGTTGAGGGGGGGCTCCGGGGAGCTGTTTTTT
CASGFWLRGGSGELFF
>TRBJ1-1|TRBD1|17|TRBV19|.
TGTGCCAGTAGGCAAGGAGTCGGACAGGTGGTGAACACTGAAGCTTTCTTT
CASRQGVGQVVNTEAFF
>TRBJ2-1|TRBD2|14|TRBV6-2/TRBV6-3|.
TGTGCCAGCATCCCTAGCGGCTCCTACAATGAGCAGTTCTTC
CASIPSGSYNEQFF
>TRBJ1-1|.|13|TRBV3-1/TRBV3-2|.
TGTGCCAGCATAGGTCGAGGTGAGACTGAAGCTTTCTTT
CASIGRGETEAFF
>TRBJ1-5|.|15|TRBV28|few
TGTGCCAGCAGTTTATGGGGAGGGAGGGATCAGCCCCAGCATTTT
CASSLWGGRDQPQHF
>TRBJ2-1|.|14|TRBV6-4|.
TGTGCCAGCAAGCGAGATAGCTCCTACAATGAGCAGTTCTTC
CASKRDSSYNEQFF
>TRBJ2-5|.|10|TRBV29-1|.
TGCAGCGGGACAGAAGAGACCCAGTACTTC
CSGTEETQYF
>TRBJ1-6|.|12|TRBV2|.
TGTGCCAGCCTAAGCTATAATTCACCCCTCCACTTT
CASLSYNSPLHF
>TRBJ1-5|.|15|TRBV5-5|.
TGTGCCAGCAGCTTTGTTGGGGCCAGCAATCAGCCCCAGCATTTT
CASSFVGASNQPQHF
>TRBJ2-7|TRBD2|19|TRBV27|once
TGTGCCAGCAGTTTGTCCAGCGGGGGCCCCGGGACAAGAGCCTACGAGCAGTACTTC
CASSLSSGGPGTRAYEQYF
>TRBJ2-3|.|15|TRBV11-1|.
TGTGCCAGCAGCAAGCACGGGGGGCTCACAGATACGCAGTATTTT
CASSKHGGLTDTQYF
>TRBJ2-5|.|13|TRBV12-3/TRBV12-4|once
TGTGCCAGCAGTTTGGAACGTGAGGGGGCCCAGTACTTC
CASSLEREGAQYF
>TRBJ2-1|.|13|TRBV15|.
TGTGCCACCAGCAGAGGAGTGGCGGGTGAGCAGTTCTTC
CATSRGVAGEQFF
>TRBJ1-1|TRBD1|12|TRBV3-1/TRBV3-2|few
TGTGCCAGCAGCCGACAGGGCATTGAAGCTTTCTTT
CASSRQGIEAFF
>TRBJ1-1|.|14|TRBV19|.
TGTGCCAGTAGTATAAAGGTCGGGAGCACTGAAGCTTTCTTT
CASSIKVGSTEAFF
>TRBJ2-7|TRBD1|14|TRBV28|.
TGTGCCAGCAGTTTAATTAGGACAGGGGGCGAGCAGTACTTC
CASSLIRTGGEQYF
>TRBJ2-5|TRBD1|14|TRBV27|once
TGTGCCAGCGGGGACGCCGGGACAGAAGAGACCCAGTACTTC
CASGDAGTEETQYF
>TRBJ2-5|TRBD1|16|TRBV7-7|.
TGTGCTAGCAGCCGAGGATACAGGGGTCAGCAAGAGACCCAGTACTTC
CASSRGYRGQQETQYF
>TRBJ1-3|TRBD1|15|TRBV7-2|once
TGTGCCAGCAGCATGACAGGGAACTCTGGAAACACCATATATTTT
CASSMTGNSGNTIYF
>TRBJ1-2|.|15|TRBV9|.
TGTGCCAGCAGCGACCGTACCCAGGGGAGTGCTGGCTACACCTTC
CASSDRTQGSAGYTF
>TRBJ1-1|.|14|TRBV28|.
TGTGCCAGCAGTTTAGGGATAGGGGACACTGAAGCTTTCTTT
CASSLGIGDTEAFF
>TRBJ2-2|TRBD2|18|TRBV9|.
TGTGCCAGCAGCGCCGGGACTAGCGGGAGGGAAGGAACCGGGGAGCTGTTTTTT
CASSAGTSGREGTGELFF
>TRBJ1-5|TRBD1|15|TRBV6-5|.
TGTGCCAGCAGTTACACGACAGGGTCGGATCAGCCCCAGCATTTT
CASSYTTGSDQPQHF
>TRBJ2-5|TRBD2|15|TRBV7-2|.
TGTGCCAGCAGCTTAGTAGCGGGGCAGTCAGAGACCCAGTACTTC
CASSLVAGQSETQYF
>TRBJ2-1|TRBD2|16|TRBV5-4|.
TGTGCCAGCAGCTTGGGTGGTCTAGCGGGGGAAACGGAGCAGTTCTTC
CASSLGGLAGETEQFF
>TRBJ1-2|.|11|TRBV19|.
TGTGCCAGTCGGGAGGGCAGGAGCTACACCTTC
CASREGRSYTF
>TRBJ2-1|TRBD2|15|TRBV11-2|.
TGTGCCAGCAGCTTAAGACTAGCGGGATACAATGAGCAGTTCTTC
CASSLRLAGYNEQFF
>TRBJ2-2|.|18|TRBV5-5|.
TGTGCCAGCAGCCATCACAGGGACGATTACCGTTACACCGGGGAGCTGTTTTTT
CASSHHRDDYRYTGELFF
>TRBJ2-7|.|11|TRBV20-1|.
TGCAGTGTCAGGAATTCGGGGGAGCAGTACTTC
CSVRNSGEQYF
>TRBJ2-3|.|13|TRBV7-8|.
TGTGCCAGCAGCTTAAGCCGCACAGATACGCAGTATTTT
CASSLSRTDTQYF
>TRBJ2-1|.|13|TRBV7-3|.
TGTGCCAGCAGCTCCACCTTACGCGGTGAGCAGTTCTTC
CASSSTLRGEQFF
>TRBJ2-1|.|15|TRBV6-5|once
TGTGCCAGCAGGGAGCTAACAGGGTTGGGCAATGAGCAGTTCTTC
CASRELTGLGNEQFF
>TRBJ1-2|.|13|TRBV2|.
TGTGCCAGCACCCCGGGGAGGCTATATGGCTACACCTTC
CASTPGRLYGYTF
>TRBJ1-4|.|17|TRBV28|.
TGTGCCAGCAGACAGGGTCGTCAGGACTCAACTAATGAAAAACTGTTTTTT
CASRQGRQDSTNEKLFF
>TRBJ2-1|.|14|TRBV14|few
TGTGCCAGCGGTAGACGACACGGCTACAATGAGCAGTTCTTC
CASGRRHGYNEQFF
>TRBJ1-5|.|15|TRBV4-2|.
TGTGCCAGCAGCCGGGATTCGGGATCCAATCAGCCCCAGCATTTT
CASSRDSGSNQPQHF
>TRBJ2-3|TRBD1|15|TRBV24-1|.
TGTGCCACCAGTGATCCGCAGGGGGCCGCAGATACGCAGTATTTT
CATSDPQGAADTQYF
>TRBJ1-1|TRBD1|15|TRBV2|.
TGTGCCAGCAGGAAAGGGACAGGCTTGAACACTGAAGCTTTCTTT
CASRKGTGLNTEAFF
>TRBJ1-2|.|15|TRBV5-1|.
TGCGCCAGCAGGGATCGGTTTCCGGGGAACTATGGCTACACCTTC
CASRDRFPGNYGYTF
>TRBJ1-3|.|15|TRBV28|.
TGTGCCAGCACTTTCTCAGGGAACTCTGGAAACACCATATATTTT
CASTFSGNSGNTIYF
>TRBJ2-7|.|14|TRBV28|.
TGTGCCAGCACTCGGGACATTCCCTCCTACGAGCAGTACTTC
CASTRDIPSYEQYF
>TRBJ1-2|.|13|TRBV7-2|.
TGTGCCAGCAGCTTAGGACTCCAACCTGGCTACACCTTC
CASSLGLQPGYTF
>TRBJ1-1|.|14|TRBV11-2|.
TGTGCCAGCAGCCGGACTAATCGCGGCACTGAAGCTTTCTTT
CASSRTNRGTEAFF
>TRBJ1-4|TRBD1|14|TRBV5-1|.
TGCGCCAGCAGCCTGGGGACAGGGACTGAAAAACTGTTTTTT
CASSLGTGTEKLFF